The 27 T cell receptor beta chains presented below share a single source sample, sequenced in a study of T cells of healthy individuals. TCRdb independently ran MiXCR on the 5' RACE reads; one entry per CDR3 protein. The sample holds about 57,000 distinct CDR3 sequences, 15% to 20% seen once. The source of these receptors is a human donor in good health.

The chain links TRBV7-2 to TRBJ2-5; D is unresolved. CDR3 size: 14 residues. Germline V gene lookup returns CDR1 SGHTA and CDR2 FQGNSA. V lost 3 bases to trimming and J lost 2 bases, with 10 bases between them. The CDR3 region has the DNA TGTGCCAGCAGCTTTAGGAAGGAACAAGAGACCCAGTACTTC. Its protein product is CASSFRKEQETQYF.

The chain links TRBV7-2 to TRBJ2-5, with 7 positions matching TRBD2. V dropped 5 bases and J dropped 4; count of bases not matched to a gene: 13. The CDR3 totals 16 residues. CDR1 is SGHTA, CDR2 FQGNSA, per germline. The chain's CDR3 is CASSANFRDYRETQYF. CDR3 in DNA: TGTGCCAGCAGCGCCAACTTCCGGGACTACCGAGAGACCCAGTACTTC.

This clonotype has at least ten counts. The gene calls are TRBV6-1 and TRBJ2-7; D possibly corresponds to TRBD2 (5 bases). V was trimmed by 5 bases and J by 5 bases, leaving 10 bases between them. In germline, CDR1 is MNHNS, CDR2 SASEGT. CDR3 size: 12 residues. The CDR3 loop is CASSSGYNEQYF. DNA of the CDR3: TGTGCCAGCAGTAGCGGTTACAACGAGCAGTACTTC.

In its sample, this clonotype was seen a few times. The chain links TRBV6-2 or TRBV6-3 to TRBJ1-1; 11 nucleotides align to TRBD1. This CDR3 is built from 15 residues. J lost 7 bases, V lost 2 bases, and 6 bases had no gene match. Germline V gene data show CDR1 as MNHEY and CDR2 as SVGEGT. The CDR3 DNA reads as TGTGCCAGCAGTTACCGGGTTGGGACAGGGGGTGAAGCTTTCTTT. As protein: CASSYRVGTGGEAFF.

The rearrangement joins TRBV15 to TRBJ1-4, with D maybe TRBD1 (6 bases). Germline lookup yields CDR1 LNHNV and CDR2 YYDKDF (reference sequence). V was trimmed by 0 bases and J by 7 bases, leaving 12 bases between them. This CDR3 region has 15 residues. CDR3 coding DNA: TGTGCCACCAGCAGAGAAGTGGGGGCTCCTGAAAAACTGTTTTTT. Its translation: CATSREVGAPEKLFF. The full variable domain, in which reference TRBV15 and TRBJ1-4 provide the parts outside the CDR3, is DAMVIQNPRYQVTQFGKPVTLSCSQTLNHNVMYWYQQKSSQAPKLLFHYYDKDFNNEADTPDNFQSRRPNTSFCFLDIRSPGLGDTAMYLCATSREVGAPEKLFFGSGTQLSVL.

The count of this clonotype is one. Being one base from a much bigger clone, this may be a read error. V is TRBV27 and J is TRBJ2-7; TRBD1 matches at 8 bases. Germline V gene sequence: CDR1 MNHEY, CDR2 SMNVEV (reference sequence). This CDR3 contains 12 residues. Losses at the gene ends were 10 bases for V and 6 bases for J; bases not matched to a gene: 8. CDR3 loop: CATGTGACEQYF. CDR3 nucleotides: TGTGCCACCGGGACAGGTGCCTGCGAGCAGTACTTC.

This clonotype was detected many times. The CDR3 region is CASSVAGGYGYTF. In DNA, the CDR3 is TGTGCCAGCAGCGTAGCGGGAGGGTATGGCTACACCTTC. The rearrangement joins TRBV9 to TRBJ1-2; D gene unclear. The V gene lost 0 bases and the J gene lost 5 bases, with 8 bases spanning the gap. The germline CDR1 and CDR2 sequences are SGDLS and YYNGEE. The CDR3 consists of 13 residues.

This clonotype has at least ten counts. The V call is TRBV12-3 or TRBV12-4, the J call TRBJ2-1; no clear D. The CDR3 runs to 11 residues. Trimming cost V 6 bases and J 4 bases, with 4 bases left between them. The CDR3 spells CASSWYNEQFF. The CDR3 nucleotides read TGTGCCAGCAGCTGGTACAATGAGCAGTTCTTC.

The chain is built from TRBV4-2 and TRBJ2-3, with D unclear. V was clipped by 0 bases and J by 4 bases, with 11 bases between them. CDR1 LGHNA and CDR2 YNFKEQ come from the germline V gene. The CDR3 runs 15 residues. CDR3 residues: CASSQENSGPDTQYF. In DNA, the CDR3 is TGTGCCAGCAGCCAAGAAAACTCCGGCCCAGATACGCAGTATTTT.

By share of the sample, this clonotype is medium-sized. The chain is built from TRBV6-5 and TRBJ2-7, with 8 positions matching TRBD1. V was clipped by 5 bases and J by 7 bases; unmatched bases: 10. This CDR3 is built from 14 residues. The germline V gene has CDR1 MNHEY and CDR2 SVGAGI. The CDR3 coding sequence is TGTGCCAGCAGTCCAATCCAGGGGGCGAGAGAGCAGTACTTC. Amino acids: CASSPIQGAREQYF.

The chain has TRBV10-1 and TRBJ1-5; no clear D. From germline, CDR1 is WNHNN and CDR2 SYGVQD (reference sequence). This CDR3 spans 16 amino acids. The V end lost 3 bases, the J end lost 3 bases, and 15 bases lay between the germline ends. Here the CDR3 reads CASSDEGSGHNQPQHF. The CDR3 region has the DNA TGCGCCAGCAGTGATGAAGGCAGTGGTCACAATCAGCCCCAGCATTTT.

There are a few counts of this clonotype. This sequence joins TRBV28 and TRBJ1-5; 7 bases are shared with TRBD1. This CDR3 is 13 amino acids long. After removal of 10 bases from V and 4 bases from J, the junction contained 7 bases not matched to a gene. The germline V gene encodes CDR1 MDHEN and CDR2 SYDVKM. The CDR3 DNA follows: TGTGCCACCCTGACAGGGAATAATCAGCCCCAGCATTTT. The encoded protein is CATLTGNNQPQHF.

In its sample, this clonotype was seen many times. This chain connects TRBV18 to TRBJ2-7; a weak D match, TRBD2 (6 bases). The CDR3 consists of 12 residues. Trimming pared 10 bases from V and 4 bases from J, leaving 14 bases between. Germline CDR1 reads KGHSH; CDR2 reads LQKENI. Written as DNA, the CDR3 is TGTGCCACCCGGGACTCCCCGTACGAGCAGTACTTC. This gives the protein CATRDSPYEQYF.

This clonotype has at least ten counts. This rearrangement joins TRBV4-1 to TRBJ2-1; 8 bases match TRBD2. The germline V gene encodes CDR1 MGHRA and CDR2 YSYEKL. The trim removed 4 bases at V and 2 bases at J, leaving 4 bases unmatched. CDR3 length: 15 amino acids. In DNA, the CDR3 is TGCGCCAGCAGCCTTAGCGGGAATGCCTACAATGAGCAGTTCTTC. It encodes CASSLSGNAYNEQFF.

CDR3 amino acids: CSARRLAGVPNEQFF. DNA for the CDR3: TGCAGTGCTAGGAGGCTAGCGGGAGTCCCCAATGAGCAGTTCTTC. The chain couples TRBV20-1 to TRBJ2-1, with TRBD2 identical over 10 bases. CDR1 is DFQATT, CDR2 SNEGSKA, per germline (reference sequence). This CDR3 region has 15 residues. The ends lost 3 bases at V and 6 bases at J; junction bases unmatched: 8.

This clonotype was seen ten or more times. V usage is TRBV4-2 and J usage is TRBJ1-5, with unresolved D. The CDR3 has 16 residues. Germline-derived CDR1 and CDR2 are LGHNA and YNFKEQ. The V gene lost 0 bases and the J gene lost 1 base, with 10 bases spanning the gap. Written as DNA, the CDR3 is TGTGCCAGCAGCCAAGATACGGGTGCCAGCAATCAGCCCCAGCATTTT. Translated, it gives CASSQDTGASNQPQHF.

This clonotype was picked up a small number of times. CDR3 sequence (DNA): TGCGCCAGCAGCCAAGATCGATGGACCGAGCAGTACTTC. The encoded protein is CASSQDRWTEQYF. The chain couples TRBV4-3 to TRBJ2-7; D is ambiguous. CDR1 is LGHNA, CDR2 YSLEER, per germline. The CDR3 is made up of 13 amino acids. Trimming cost V 0 bases and J 6 bases, with 9 bases left between them.

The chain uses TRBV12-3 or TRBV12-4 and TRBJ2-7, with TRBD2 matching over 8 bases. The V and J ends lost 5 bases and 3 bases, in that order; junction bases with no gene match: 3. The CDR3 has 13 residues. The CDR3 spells CASSPTSDYEQYF. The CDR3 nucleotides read TGTGCCAGCAGTCCGACTAGCGACTACGAGCAGTACTTC.

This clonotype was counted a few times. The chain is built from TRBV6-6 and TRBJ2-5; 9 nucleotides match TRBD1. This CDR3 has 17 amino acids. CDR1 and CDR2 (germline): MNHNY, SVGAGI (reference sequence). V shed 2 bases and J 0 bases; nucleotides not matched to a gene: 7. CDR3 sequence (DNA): TGTGCCAGCAGTTACGAGGACAGGGGTAGGCACCAAGAGACCCAGTACTTC. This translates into CASSYEDRGRHQETQYF.

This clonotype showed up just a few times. Written as DNA, the CDR3 is TGTGCCAGCAGGGGAGCAACTAATGAAAAACTGTTTTTT. As protein: CASRGATNEKLFF. The gene calls are TRBV25-1 and TRBJ1-4; no clear D. This CDR3 has 13 amino acids. The V end was cut by 6 bases, the J end by 0 bases, with 5 bases between. Germline CDR1 is MGHDK and CDR2 is SYGVNS. The entire variable domain, with the rest obtained from reference TRBV25-1 and TRBJ1-4, is as follows: EADIYQTPRYLVIGTGKKITLECSQTMGHDKMYWYQQDPGMELHLIHYSYGVNSTEKGDLSSESTVSRIRTEHFPLTLESARPSHTSQYLCASRGATNEKLFFGSGTQLSVL.

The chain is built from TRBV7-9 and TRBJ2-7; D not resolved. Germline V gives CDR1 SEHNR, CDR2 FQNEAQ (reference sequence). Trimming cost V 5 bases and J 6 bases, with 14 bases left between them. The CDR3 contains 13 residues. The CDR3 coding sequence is TGTGCCAGCAGCGCGAAGGCAGGTTCCGAGCAGTACTTC. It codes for CASSAKAGSEQYF.

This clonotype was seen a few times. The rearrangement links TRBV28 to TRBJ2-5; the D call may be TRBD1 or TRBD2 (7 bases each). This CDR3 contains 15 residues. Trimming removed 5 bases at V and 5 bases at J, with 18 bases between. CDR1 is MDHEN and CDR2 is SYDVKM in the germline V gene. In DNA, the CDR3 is TGTGCCAGCAGTCCCCACAGGGGAGGGGGGGAGACCCAGTACTTC. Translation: CASSPHRGGGETQYF.

DNA of the CDR3: TGTGCCAGCAGTGATGAAGGGGAGGATTCCTACGAGCAGTACTTC. Translated, it gives CASSDEGEDSYEQYF. The chain employs TRBV25-1 and TRBJ2-7; D is perhaps TRBD2 (6 bases). The CDR3 consists of 15 residues. Germline V CDR1 and CDR2: MGHDK, SYGVNS. Trimming stripped 3 bases from V and 1 base from J, with 13 bases between.

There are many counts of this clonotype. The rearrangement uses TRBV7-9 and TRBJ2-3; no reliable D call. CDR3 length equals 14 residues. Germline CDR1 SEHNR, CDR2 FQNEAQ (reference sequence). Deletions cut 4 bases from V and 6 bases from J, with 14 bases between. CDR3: CASSSWSSGDTQYF. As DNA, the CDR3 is TGTGCCAGCAGCTCTTGGTCCTCCGGGGATACGCAGTATTTT.

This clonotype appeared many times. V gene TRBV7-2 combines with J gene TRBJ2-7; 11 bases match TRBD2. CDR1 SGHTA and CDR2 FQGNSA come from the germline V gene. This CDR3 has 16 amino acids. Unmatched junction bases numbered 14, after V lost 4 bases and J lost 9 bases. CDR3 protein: CASSYPESSGRVGQYF. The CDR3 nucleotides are TGTGCCAGCAGCTACCCTGAGAGTAGCGGGAGGGTAGGGCAGTACTTC.

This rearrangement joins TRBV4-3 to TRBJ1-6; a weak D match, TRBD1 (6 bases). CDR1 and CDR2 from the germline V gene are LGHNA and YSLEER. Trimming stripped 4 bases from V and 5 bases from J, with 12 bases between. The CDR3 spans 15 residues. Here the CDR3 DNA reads TGCGCCAGCAGCCCCACCGGGACACATAATTCACCCCTCCACTTT. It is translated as CASSPTGTHNSPLHF.

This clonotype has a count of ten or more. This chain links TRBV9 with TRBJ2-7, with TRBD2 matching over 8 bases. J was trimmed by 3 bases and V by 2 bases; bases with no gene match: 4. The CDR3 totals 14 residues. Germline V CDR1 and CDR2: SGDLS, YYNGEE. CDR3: CASSVGSGIYEQYF. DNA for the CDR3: TGTGCCAGCAGCGTCGGTAGCGGGATCTACGAGCAGTACTTC. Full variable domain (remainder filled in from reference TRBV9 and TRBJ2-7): DSGVTQTPKHLITATGQRVTLRCSPRSGDLSVYWYQQSLDQGLQFLIQYYNGEERAKGNILERFSAQQFPDLHSELNLSSLELGDSALYFCASSVGSGIYEQYFGPGTRLTVT.